This T cell receptor (beta chain) derives from a study of blood T cell repertoires in COVID-19. Sequenced by immunoSEQ multiplex PCR; TCRdb stores in-frame clones only, minus some. The sample holds approximately 61,000 clones, 60% to 80% seen once. The germline V and J ends were trimmed by 0 bases and 2 bases, with 7 bases remaining between them. Germline V gene data show CDR1 as MGHRA and CDR2 as YSYEKL. The CDR3 contains 14 residues. The chain has TRBV4-1 and TRBJ2-5; D not certain. The sample was peripheral blood. The clonotype comes from an older man with active or convalescent COVID-19. The CDR3 DNA reads as TGCGCCAGCAGCCAAGAGACTGTTCAAGAGACCCAGTACTTC. Residues: CASSQETVQETQYF.